These T cell receptor beta chains were read from a single sample in a study of T cell repertoires in cytomegalovirus infection. The antigens these receptors bind are not known. TCRdb re-called the reads through MiXCR, storing one row per CDR3 protein. The sample contains about 700,000 distinct CDR3 sequences, 33% of which appear only once. This specimen was cultured PBMCs, taken from culture after CMV antigen stimulation. Every receptor here comes from a human donor in good health (CMV status not recorded). Some clones in this sample may be carry-over from other donors' samples. The CDR3 runs from the conserved cysteine through the conserved F or W. The D gene is left open where the match is weak.

NA,TRBJ1-2,TRBV7-2,CASSSDGRTYGYTF
NA,TRBJ2-7,TRBV20-1,CSARGAPSIGEQYF
NA,TRBJ2-3,TRBV29-1,CSVQGADTQYF
NA,TRBJ2-5,TRBV20-1,CSAIKDSNQETQYF
NA,TRBJ1-6,TRBV20-1,CSARVGTGSSYNSPLHF
NA,TRBJ1-3,TRBV5-6,CASSLGRTFGNTIYF
TRBD2,TRBJ2-1,TRBV20-1,CSANHRTSGRHFEQFF
TRBD2,TRBJ2-7,TRBV6-2/TRBV6-3,CASSLGLAGMVEQYF
TRBD1,TRBJ1-2,TRBV20-1,CSARDWTGEDGYTF
NA,TRBJ2-5,TRBV7-6,CASSLLGAGYQETQYF
NA,TRBJ2-5,TRBV6-6,CASTSQGGQETQYF
NA,TRBJ2-7,TRBV7-8,CASSHIAQESYEQYF
NA,TRBJ2-5,TRBV6-1,CASSEGYRTAQETQYF
TRBD2,TRBJ2-7,TRBV7-1,CASSHTSGGSYEQYF
NA,TRBJ1-1,TRBV20-1,CSAFDFVDTEAFF
NA,TRBJ2-5,TRBV20-1,CSASGSRKTQYF
TRBD1,TRBJ1-1,TRBV11-2,CASSSKDRGLRSFF
NA,TRBJ2-5,TRBV11-2,CASSSGEVTRGRETQYF
NA,TRBJ1-2,TRBV7-9,CASSLQGTQYQRTAYGYTF
NA,TRBJ2-1,TRBV7-2,CASSLALRNEQFF
NA,TRBJ2-1,TRBV10-3,CAISEGQNEEQFF
TRBD2,TRBJ2-1,TRBV6-2/TRBV6-3,CASRQAGSYNEQFF
NA,TRBJ1-1,TRBV5-4,CASSKGQNTEAFF
NA,TRBJ2-7,TRBV6-2/TRBV6-3,CASSSPLARSYEQYF
TRBD1,TRBJ2-5,TRBV5-1,CASSLQGAEETQYF
TRBD1,TRBJ2-2,TRBV10-3,CAMGQGTEIGELFF
NA,TRBJ2-7,TRBV7-2,CASSSWAIRDGKTYEQYF
NA,TRBJ2-7,TRBV7-2,CASSSTSGDYEQYF
TRBD2,TRBJ2-5,TRBV20-1,CSARTSARQETQYF
TRBD2,TRBJ2-2,TRBV7-9,CASGLAREGLHGELFF
NA,TRBJ1-1,TRBV7-9,CASSPPSGRENTEAFF
NA,TRBJ2-3,TRBV7-8,CASSLVVGSDTQYF
TRBD2,TRBJ2-2,TRBV12-3/TRBV12-4,CASSLPGGLAGTGPPYTGELFF
NA,TRBJ1-1,TRBV6-1,CASSGVVAFF
TRBD1,TRBJ2-2,TRBV19,CASSIAPGGSGELFF